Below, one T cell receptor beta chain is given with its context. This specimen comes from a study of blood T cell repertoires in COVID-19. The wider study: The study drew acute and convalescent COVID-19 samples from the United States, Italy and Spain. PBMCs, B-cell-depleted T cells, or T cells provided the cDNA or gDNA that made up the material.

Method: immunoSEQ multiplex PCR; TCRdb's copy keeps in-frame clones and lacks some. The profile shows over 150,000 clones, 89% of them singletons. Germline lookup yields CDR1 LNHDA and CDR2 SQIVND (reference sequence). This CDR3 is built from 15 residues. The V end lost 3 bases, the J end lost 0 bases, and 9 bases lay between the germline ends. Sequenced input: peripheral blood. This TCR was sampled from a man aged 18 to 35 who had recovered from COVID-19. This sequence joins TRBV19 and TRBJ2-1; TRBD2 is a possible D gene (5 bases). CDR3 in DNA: TGTGCCAGTAGTATTGCCGGGGACTCCTACAATGAGCAGTTCTTC. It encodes CASSIAGDSYNEQFF.